This TCR beta chain was captured by sequencing in a study of blood T cell repertoires in COVID-19 (dated by TCRdb to the early 2020s). The study in broad terms: Collaborator samples came from the United States, Italy and Spain and covered acute and convalescent phases of COVID-19. HLA class I and class II types, where available, came from metadata supplied by the sample provider rather than from assay-based typing. The material from the prospective study consisted of cDNA or gDNA derived from T cells, B-cell-depleted T cells, or PBMCs. Samples came from the ongoing ImmuneRACE study (first 160 participants) plus 1,254 subjects from 6 global collaborators. The repertoires were released in a freely available public database meant as a resource for research on the immune response to SARS-CoV-2. Sample metadata almost always included a de-identified subject ID, COVID-19 status, age in years and sex. Deeply sampled blood TCRbeta repertoires from subjects exposed to, actively infected with, or recovered from COVID-19 were included in the dataset. Beyond this particular receptor, the publication reports: The amount of clinical and demographic metadata varied by source and participant and was provided uncurated.

Each collaborating institution followed its own protocols to collect whole blood in K2EDTA tubes. Collaborator samples were shipped for TCRbeta analysis as frozen whole blood, isolated PBMCs, or DNA extracted from either sample type. In regard to this clone: The antigen it recognizes is unknown. Per-base quality was not reported, and no clone a single base away is much larger than it.

TCRbeta CDR3 regions were amplified from genomic DNA by means of the immunoSEQ Assay, a bias-controlled multiplex PCR. The original methods were these. Nucleated cell counts per sample were estimated from amplification of reference gene primers within the assay. Sequence reads were collapsed and filtered to measure the absolute abundance of every unique TCRbeta CDR3 rearrangement. For each sample, productive Simpson clonality was calculated as the square root of Simpson's diversity index across productive rearrangements. This is the immuneACCESS table as TCRdb keeps it, with only in-frame sequences that have V and J called. A part of the clones is gone; compared with another copy, unresolved V genes explain less than half, and the rest is unexplained. V, J and clone size derive from that table, while D and trimming were established from the DNA sequence. A total of around 43,000 clones appear in this sample, 86% of them only once. Of the sample, approximately 19% falls within the top ten clones.

What was sequenced was peripheral blood. This TCR was recovered from a man aged 45-65 years in a cohort sampled during active COVID-19.

This receptor has the CDR3 CASSFLRNTNEKLFF. The nucleotide sequence is TGTGCCAGCAGTTTTCTGCGCAACACTAATGAAAAACTGTTTTTT. The chain links TRBV28 with TRBJ1-4; a confident D gene designation cannot be given. CDR1 MDHEN and CDR2 SYDVKM are derived from the germline V gene. The CDR3 runs 15 residues from the cysteine to the phenylalanine. Kept here is only the CDR3 DNA, which spans 45 bases and is read in frame from base 1. V sheds 3 bases and J sheds 2 bases, leaving 10 bases between their ends.